This entry lists 8 T cell receptor beta chains sequenced from one sample in a study of T-cell memory formation after mild COVID-19 (TCRdb year 2021). Library construction relied on 5' RACE. Instrument on record: Illumina NovaSeq 6000. TCRdb handled the public reads itself, with Q25 trimming in fastp and clone calling in MiXCR, and kept productive beta chains. Each CDR3 protein appears once, grouped with its most common genes and DNA. A total of under 600,000 distinct CDR3 sequences appear in this sample, about 20% of them only once. The ten biggest clones cover approximately 8% of the sample. The sequencing sample was made of PBMCs or a T cell subset sorted from them (not recorded which). Every receptor here comes from an adult woman who had mild COVID-19 (a few samples of this study predate the infection). The sample titles of this study are shuffled in the database, so cell type and time point are left out; the donor was told from shared clones.

V usage is TRBV15 and J usage is TRBJ2-7; D unresolved. V lost 8 bases and J lost 2, with 13 bases in between. Looked up from germline, CDR1 is LNHNV and CDR2 is YYDKDF (reference sequence). The CDR3 sequence is 13 residues long. The CDR3 DNA reads TGTGCCACCTCACCGGACGTAACCTACGAGCAGTACTTC. It codes for CATSPDVTYEQYF.

The chain recombines TRBV6-5 with TRBJ1-2; possibly TRBD1 for D (6 bases). Germline CDR1 and CDR2: MNHEY and SVGAGI. This CDR3 has 16 residues. V was trimmed by 1 base and J by 0 bases, leaving 12 bases between them. The CDR3 sequence: CASSYLRGAANYGYTF. The CDR3 DNA follows: TGTGCCAGCAGTTACTTGCGGGGGGCCGCTAACTATGGCTACACCTTC.

In its sample, this clonotype was seen many times. V and J are TRBV18 and TRBJ2-1; the match to TRBD2 covers 8 bases. Germline CDR1 and CDR2: KGHSH and LQKENI. This CDR3 comprises 13 residues. V was pared by 3 bases and J by 10 bases, with 5 bases of the junction left unmatched. CDR3: CASSPTGGQEQFF. The DNA for the CDR3 is TGTGCCAGCTCACCCACGGGGGGGCAAGAGCAGTTCTTC.

This clonotype was seen only a few times. V is TRBV7-6 and J is TRBJ2-5, with D maybe TRBD1 (5 bases). The CDR3 loop spans 13 amino acids. With 5 bases removed from V and 5 bases from J, the gap between germline ends came to 12 bases. Germline V gives CDR1 SGHVS, CDR2 FNYEAQ. The CDR3 DNA follows: TGTGCCAGCAGCCCCAGGGTGATGGAGACCCAGTACTTC. Translated: CASSPRVMETQYF.

The rearrangement uses TRBV6-2 or TRBV6-3 and TRBJ2-1, with D unresolved. The CDR3 sequence is 17 residues long. V was trimmed by 2 bases and J by 0 bases, leaving 14 bases between them. The germline V gene encodes CDR1 MNHEY and CDR2 SVGEGT. CDR3: CASSYPLAGSSYNEQFF. The DNA of the CDR3 is TGTGCCAGCAGTTACCCGTTAGCTGGTAGCTCCTACAATGAGCAGTTCTTC.

Here the CDR3 DNA reads TGTGCCAGCAGCCAAGATGGAAGGGTTCAGCCCCAGCATTTT. It yields the protein CASSQDGRVQPQHF. The chain couples TRBV3-1 to TRBJ1-5; D ambiguous. CDR3 length equals 14 residues. Germline assignment: CDR1 LGHDT and CDR2 YNNKEL (reference sequence). The V gene lost 0 bases and the J gene lost 6 bases, with 9 bases spanning the gap.

This clonotype was seen only once. The rearrangement uses TRBV27 and TRBJ2-5, with D possibly matching TRBD2 (5 bases). The CDR3 has 17 residues. V was clipped by 2 bases and J by 2 bases, with 18 bases between them. Germline V CDR1 and CDR2: MNHEY, SMNVEV (reference sequence). CDR3 amino acids: CASSLRGAIGFQETQYF. CDR3 DNA: TGTGCCAGCAGTTTACGGGGAGCGATAGGTTTTCAAGAGACCCAGTACTTC.

This clonotype occurred a few times. The CDR3 nucleotides read TGTGCCACCAGCAGGAGGACAGGGTCAACCGGGGAGCTGTTTTTT. Protein sequence: CATSRRTGSTGELFF. The chain employs TRBV15 and TRBJ2-2; 8 nucleotides match TRBD1. Germline CDR1 and CDR2: LNHNV and YYDKDF (reference sequence). This CDR3 region has 15 residues. Germline trimming cut 3 bases from V and 5 bases from J; bases unmatched to any gene: 5.